The entry that follows covers one T cell receptor (beta chain) sequence. This table comes from immunoSEQ multiplex PCR, and its TCRdb copy is limited to in-frame clones, with some not included. The data contain about 240,000 clones, 86% of them singletons. The germline V gene encodes CDR1 MNHEY and CDR2 SVGAGI. The CDR3 loop spans 14 amino acids. The V end lost 6 bases, the J end lost 8 bases, and 14 bases lay between the germline ends. This sample was taken from a study of blood T cell repertoires in COVID-19. Study information: The samples span acute and convalescent COVID-19 from the United States, Italy and Spain.

V gene TRBV6-5 combines with J gene TRBJ1-6; the D gene is possibly TRBD1 (6 bases). This sequence was found in a man at least 80 years old with acute or convalescent COVID-19. The material sequenced was peripheral blood. The CDR3 DNA reads TGTGCCAGCAGACCCACAGGGTTAGATTCACCCCTCCACTTT. It codes for CASRPTGLDSPLHF.